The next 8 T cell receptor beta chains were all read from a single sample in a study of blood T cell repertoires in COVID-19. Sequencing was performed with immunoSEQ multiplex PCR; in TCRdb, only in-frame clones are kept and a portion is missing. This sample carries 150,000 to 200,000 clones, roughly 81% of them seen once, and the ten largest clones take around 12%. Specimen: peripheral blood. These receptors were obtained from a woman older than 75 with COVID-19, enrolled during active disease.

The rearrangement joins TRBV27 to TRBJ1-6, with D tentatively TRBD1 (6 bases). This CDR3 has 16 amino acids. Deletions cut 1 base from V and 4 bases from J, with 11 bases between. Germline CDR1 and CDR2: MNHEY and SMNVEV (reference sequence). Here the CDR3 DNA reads TGTGCCAGCAGTTTATGGGGTACAGGGTATAATTCACCCCTCCACTTT. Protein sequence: CASSLWGTGYNSPLHF.

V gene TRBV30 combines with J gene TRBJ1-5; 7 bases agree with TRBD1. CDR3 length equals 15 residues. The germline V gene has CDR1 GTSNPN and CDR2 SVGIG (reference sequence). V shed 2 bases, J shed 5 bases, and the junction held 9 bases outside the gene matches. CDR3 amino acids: CAWSQGGRTHQPQHF. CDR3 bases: TGTGCCTGGAGTCAGGGGGGACGAACACATCAGCCCCAGCATTTT.

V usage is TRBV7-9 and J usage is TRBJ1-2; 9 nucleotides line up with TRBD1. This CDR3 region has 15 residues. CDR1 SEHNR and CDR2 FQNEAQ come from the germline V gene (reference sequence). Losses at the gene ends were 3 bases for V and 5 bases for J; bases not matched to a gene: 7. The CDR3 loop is CASSLSTGGAYGYTF. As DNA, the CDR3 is TGTGCCAGCAGCTTGTCCACAGGGGGCGCTTATGGCTACACCTTC.

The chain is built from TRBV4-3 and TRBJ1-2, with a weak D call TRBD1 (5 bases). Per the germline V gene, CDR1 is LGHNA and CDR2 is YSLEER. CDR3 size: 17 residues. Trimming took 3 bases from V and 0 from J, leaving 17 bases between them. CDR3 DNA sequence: TGCGCCAGCAGCCAGGGTCTGGGGGGTCCCTCTAACTATGGCTACACCTTC. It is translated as CASSQGLGGPSNYGYTF.

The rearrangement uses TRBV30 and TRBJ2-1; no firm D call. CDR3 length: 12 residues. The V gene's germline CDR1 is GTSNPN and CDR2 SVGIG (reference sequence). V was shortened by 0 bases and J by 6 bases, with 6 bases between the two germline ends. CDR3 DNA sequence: TGTGCCTGGAGTGTAACCAGCAATGAGCAGTTCTTC. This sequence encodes CAWSVTSNEQFF.

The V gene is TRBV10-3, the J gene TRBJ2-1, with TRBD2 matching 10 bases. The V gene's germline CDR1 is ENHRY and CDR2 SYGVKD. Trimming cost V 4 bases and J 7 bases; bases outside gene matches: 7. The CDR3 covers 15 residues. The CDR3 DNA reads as TGTGCCATCAGTGGGGCTAGCGGGAGAGGGAATGAGCAGTTCTTC. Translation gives CAISGASGRGNEQFF.

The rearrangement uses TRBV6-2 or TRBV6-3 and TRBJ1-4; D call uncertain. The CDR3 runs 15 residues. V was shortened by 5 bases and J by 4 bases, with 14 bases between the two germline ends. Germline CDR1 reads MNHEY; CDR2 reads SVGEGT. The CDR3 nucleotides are TGTGCCAGCAGTCGCCTCAACCGGGGTAATGAAAAACTGTTTTTT. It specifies CASSRLNRGNEKLFF.

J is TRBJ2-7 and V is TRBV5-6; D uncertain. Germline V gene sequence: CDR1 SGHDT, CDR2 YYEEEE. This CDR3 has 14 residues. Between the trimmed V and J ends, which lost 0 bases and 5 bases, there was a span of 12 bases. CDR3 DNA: TGTGCCAGCAGCTTGGGAGCAGGTGGCAACGAGCAGTACTTC. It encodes CASSLGAGGNEQYF.